These 11 T cell receptor beta chains were all obtained from the same sample, sequenced in a study of cytomegalovirus exposure and HLA in healthy donors. The PCR employed 60 Vbeta primers together with 13 Jbeta primers. The method was immunoSEQ multiplex PCR; TCRdb's version includes in-frame clones alone and lacks a portion of them. There are about 130,000 clones in the sample; roughly 85% occur only once, and around 20% lies in the top ten. Sample: PBMCs. These receptors all stem from a man between 18 and 35 years old in good health and CMV-seropositive.

This clone has just a few counts. The V and J genes are TRBV6-5 and TRBJ1-5; no firm D call. CDR1 and CDR2 from the germline V gene are MNHEY and SVGAGI. Trimming cost V 5 bases and J 4 bases, with 9 bases left between them. The CDR3 is 13 residues long. CDR3 in amino acids: CASSTAPNQPQHF. CDR3 bases: TGTGCCAGCAGTACAGCACCGAATCAGCCCCAGCATTTT.

The V and J genes are TRBV19 and TRBJ2-3; 7 bases are shared with TRBD2. The CDR3 loop spans 14 amino acids. The junction had 3 bases not matched to a gene; V was cut back by 1 base and J by 5 bases. Germline V lookup: CDR1 LNHDA, CDR2 SQIVND (reference sequence). For the CDR3, the DNA is TGTGCCAGTAGTATAGGTGGGGGGGGAGATACGCAGTATTTT. Amino acids: CASSIGGGGDTQYF.

For the CDR3, the DNA is TGTGCCAGCAGCGTACGGGGTACGCAGTATTTT. The encoded protein is CASSVRGTQYF. V is TRBV9 and J is TRBJ2-3; D is possibly TRBD2 (5 bases). The CDR3 is 11 residues long. V lost 1 base, J lost 8 bases, and 5 bases lay in between. Germline assignment: CDR1 SGDLS and CDR2 YYNGEE.

The chain recombines TRBV9 with TRBJ1-2; 8 positions match TRBD1. Trimming at V came to 3 bases and at J to 10 bases, leaving 14 bases not matched to a gene. CDR1 is SGDLS, CDR2 YYNGEE, per germline. There are 15 residues in the CDR3. The CDR3 DNA reads as TGTGCCAGCAGCGCGGACAGGGCCCAGGGGGGTGCCTACACCTTC. Protein: CASSADRAQGGAYTF.

The CDR3 bases are TGTGCCAGCAGGGCCGGACAGGGTTTAAACACTGAAGCTTTCTTT. This sequence encodes CASRAGQGLNTEAFF. The V and J genes are TRBV28 and TRBJ1-1, with 8 bases aligning to TRBD1. The CDR3 is 15 residues long. Germline V CDR1 and CDR2: MDHEN, SYDVKM. Trimming took 6 bases from V and 2 from J; bases not matched to a gene: 8.

The chain couples TRBV9 to TRBJ1-1, with 10 nucleotides matching TRBD1. Per the germline V gene, CDR1 is SGDLS and CDR2 is YYNGEE. The J segment lost 7 bases and the V segment lost 4 bases, leaving 13 bases of the junction unmatched. CDR3 length: 16 residues. In DNA form, the CDR3 reads TGTGCCAGCAGCTGGGGGAAGGACAGGGGGGAAGGTGAAGCTTTCTTT. Translated: CASSWGKDRGEGEAFF.

This clone was recorded a few times. The chain uses TRBV10-3 and TRBJ1-4; 10 positions match TRBD1. This CDR3 contains 15 residues. From germline, CDR1 is ENHRY and CDR2 SYGVKD. J gave up 5 bases and V 10 bases, and 10 bases lay outside the gene matches. This CDR3 is CATWDRGNGNEKLFF. The CDR3 DNA reads as TGTGCCACCTGGGACAGGGGAAATGGGAATGAAAAACTGTTTTTT.

Here the CDR3 reads CASTRSSGSYEQYF. In nucleotides, the CDR3 is TGTGCCAGCACCAGATCGAGCGGATCCTACGAGCAGTACTTC. The chain is built from TRBV28 and TRBJ2-7, with TRBD2 as a possible D gene (5 bases). The CDR3 sequence is 14 residues long. The germline V gene has CDR1 MDHEN and CDR2 SYDVKM. V was cut by 7 bases and J by 1 base, with 14 bases left in between.

This clone is labeled medium-sized. CDR3 DNA: TGTGCCAGCAGCCCCGGGGGCCAGGGGGCCAACAATGAGCAGTTCTTC. Its protein is CASSPGGQGANNEQFF. This chain links TRBV13 with TRBJ2-1; 8 positions match TRBD1. With V trimmed by 5 bases and J by 5 bases, 11 bases remained unmatched. CDR1 PRHDT and CDR2 FYEKMQ come from the germline V gene (reference sequence). CDR3 length: 16 amino acids.

The CDR3: CASGQLNEQFF. CDR3 nucleotide sequence: TGTGCCAGCGGACAGTTAAATGAGCAGTTCTTC. This chain uses TRBV6-1 with TRBJ2-1, with D maybe TRBD1 (6 bases). Per germline, CDR1 MNHNS and CDR2 SASEGT. V was trimmed by 8 bases and J by 7 bases, leaving 9 bases between them. The CDR3 covers 11 residues.

V usage is TRBV7-2 and J usage is TRBJ2-7; D may be TRBD1 (5 bases). Trimming stripped 2 bases from V and 3 bases from J, with 14 bases between. Per the germline V gene, CDR1 is SGHTA and CDR2 is FQGNSA. The length of the CDR3 is 15 residues. As DNA, the CDR3 is TGTGCCAGCAGCTTAAAGGCAGGGTCCCTCTACGAGCAGTACTTC. This encodes CASSLKAGSLYEQYF.